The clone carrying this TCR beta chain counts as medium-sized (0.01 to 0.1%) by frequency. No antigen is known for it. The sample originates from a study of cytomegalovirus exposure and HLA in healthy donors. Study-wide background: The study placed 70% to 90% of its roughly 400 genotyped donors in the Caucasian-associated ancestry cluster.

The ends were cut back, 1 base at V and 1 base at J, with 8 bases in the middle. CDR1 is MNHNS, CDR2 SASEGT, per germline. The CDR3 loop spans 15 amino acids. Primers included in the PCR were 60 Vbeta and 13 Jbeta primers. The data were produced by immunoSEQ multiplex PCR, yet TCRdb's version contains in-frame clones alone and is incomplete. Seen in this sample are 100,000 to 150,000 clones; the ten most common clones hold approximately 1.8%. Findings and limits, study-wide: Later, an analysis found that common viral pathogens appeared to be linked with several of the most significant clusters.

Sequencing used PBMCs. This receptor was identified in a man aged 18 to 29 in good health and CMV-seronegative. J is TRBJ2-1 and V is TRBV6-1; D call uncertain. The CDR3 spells CASSEEAGSYNEQFF. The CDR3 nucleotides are TGTGCCAGCAGTGAAGAGGCAGGTTCCTACAATGAGCAGTTCTTC.